These T cell receptor beta chains were read from a single sample in a study of T cells in Graves' hyperthyroidism and ophthalmopathy. TCRdb analysed the multiplex PCR reads with MiXCR anew, one entry per CDR3 protein. There are about half a million distinct CDR3 sequences in the sample; roughly 23% occur only once, and approximately 49% lies in the top ten. Sequenced: blood. All receptors derive from a woman aged 65 to 85 with Graves' ophthalmopathy. Each CDR3 is given without its conserved first and last residue.

j_call v_call cdr3_aa
TRBJ2-3 TRBV5-1 ASSSGLAGLDTQY
TRBJ1-2 TRBV12-3/TRBV12-4 ASSRGQAYGYT
TRBJ2-1 TRBV3-1 ASSQEGFRINEQF
TRBJ2-1 TRBV7-3 ASSFPSGRAWEQF
TRBJ2-7 TRBV11-2 ASSLAAGTGFEQY
TRBJ2-7 TRBV7-2 ASSPRGGTISYEQY
TRBJ2-1 TRBV19 ASRGAGVYNEQF
TRBJ1-2 TRBV19 ASSIQLFYGYT
TRBJ2-2 TRBV6-1 ASNIDRGANTGELF
TRBJ1-1 TRBV7-9 ASSQTTRVAF
TRBJ1-1 TRBV10-3 AITATGGRMNTEAF
TRBJ1-2 TRBV7-9 ASSLLRANYGYT
TRBJ2-3 TRBV20-1 SAVPVRDTQY
TRBJ2-3 TRBV4-3 ASSQAGLASDTQY
TRBJ2-7 TRBV12-3/TRBV12-4 ASGVALVSEQY
TRBJ2-2 TRBV11-2 ASSFGGELF
TRBJ2-7 TRBV5-1 ASSLPSDGQGSSYEQY
TRBJ2-5 TRBV11-2 ASSLGGGALETQY
TRBJ1-2 TRBV29-1 SVGGGARYGYT
TRBJ2-7 TRBV20-1 SARDRGFYEQY
TRBJ1-1 TRBV2 ASRNHFLTVNTEAF
TRBJ1-1 TRBV6-1 ASSFDRGYTEAF
TRBJ2-1 TRBV5-4 ASSLTPGQQF
TRBJ2-1 TRBV28 ASSLAGDRNEQF
TRBJ1-2 TRBV27 ASGSLDRAYGYT
TRBJ1-5 TRBV6-2/TRBV6-3 ASSWTGSQPQH
TRBJ1-1 TRBV6-1 ATKPEVGGNTEAF
TRBJ2-3 TRBV28 ASISGRAGTDTQY
TRBJ2-1 TRBV7-9 ASSSHPRDEQF
TRBJ2-2 TRBV10-1 ASSDSGRAPGELF
TRBJ2-5 TRBV12-3/TRBV12-4 ASSFMGGRIQTQY
TRBJ2-5 TRBV2 ASSDGTGVQETQY